This T cell receptor (beta chain) was captured by sequencing in a study of blood T cells in healthy people across ages. Broader study findings: More naive CD4+ cells and higher diversity marked long-lived donors relative to aged donors.

Researchers report isolating at least 6 million PBMCs per sample. The use of a sample-barcoded 5' primer and a J-beta primer mix characterized a second PCR of roughly 6 to 11 cycles. Via MiXCR, TCRdb re-called the 5' RACE reads, giving one row per CDR3 protein. The sample lists over 1,500,000 distinct CDR3 sequences, about 50% seen once, with about 2.1% in the top ten. Trimming at V came to 5 bases and at J to 11 bases, leaving 16 bases not matched to a gene. The CDR3 contains 15 residues. CDR1 is SGHDN and CDR2 is FVKESK in the germline V gene. A remark on this clonotype: The antigen is not known.

The clonotype originates from a woman in her forties in good health. The V gene is TRBV14, the J gene TRBJ2-5; 8 nucleotides align to TRBD2. Sequencing was carried out using blood. The CDR3 protein is CASSAPSGLGNEQYF. CDR3 DNA: TGTGCCAGCAGCGCTCCTAGCGGGCTCGGGAATGAGCAGTACTTC.